What follows are 28 T cell receptor beta chains derived from one specimen sequenced in a study of blood T cell repertoires in COVID-19. This table comes from immunoSEQ multiplex PCR, and its TCRdb copy is limited to in-frame clones, with some not included. The sample carries 130,000 to 150,000 clones, 75% to 90% recorded once. Source material: peripheral blood. These receptors all come from a woman aged 55-69 years with COVID-19, enrolled during active disease.

V and J are TRBV4-2 and TRBJ2-2, with 10 bases fitting TRBD2. The germline CDR1 and CDR2 sequences are LGHNA and YNFKEQ. V dropped 4 bases and J dropped 2; count of bases not matched to a gene: 10. The CDR3 spans 18 residues. CDR3 bases: TGTGCCAGCAGCCGGGCCCCCGGACTAGCGGCAAACACCGGGGAGCTGTTTTTT. Amino acid sequence: CASSRAPGLAANTGELFF.

CDR3 bases: TGTGCCAGCCGGGGGAGGGTCTATGGCTACACCTTC. Protein: CASRGRVYGYTF. The J gene is TRBJ1-2, the V gene TRBV12-3 or TRBV12-4, with TRBD1 as a possible D gene (5 bases). V was clipped by 8 bases and J by 4 bases, with 11 bases between them. This CDR3 contains 12 residues.

The chain is built from TRBV7-8 and TRBJ1-3; no definite D call. V lost 1 base, J lost 2 bases, and 6 bases lay in between. Germline CDR1 SGHVS, CDR2 FQNEAQ. There are 14 residues in the CDR3. The CDR3 DNA reads as TGTGCCAGCAGCTTAGGGGAGGCTGGAAACACCATATATTTT. This translates into CASSLGEAGNTIYF.

This CDR3 is CASSTRQGAAGNTIYF. CDR3 nucleotide sequence: TGCGCCAGCAGCACGAGACAGGGGGCGGCTGGAAACACCATATATTTT. The rearrangement links TRBV5-1 to TRBJ1-3; 10 bases match TRBD1. The V segment lost 4 bases and the J segment 2 bases; nucleotides outside the gene matches: 6. The CDR3 sequence is 16 residues long. Germline CDR1 is SGHRS and CDR2 is YFSETQ. Full variable domain (rest looked up from reference TRBV5-1 and TRBJ1-3): KAGVTQTPRYLIKTRGQQVTLSCSPISGHRSVSWYQQTPGQGLQFLFEYFSETQRNKGNFPGRFSGRQFSNSRSEMNVSTLELGDSALYLCASSTRQGAAGNTIYFGEGSWLTVV.

This clone was seen only a few times. This rearrangement joins TRBV5-1 to TRBJ1-6; 8 bases map to TRBD1. V lost 0 bases and J lost 7; bases outside the gene matches: 3. Germline assignment: CDR1 SGHRS and CDR2 YFSETQ. This CDR3 region has 15 residues. CDR3 amino acids: CASSLEWTGNSPLHF. CDR3 DNA: TGCGCCAGCAGCTTGGAGTGGACAGGGAATTCACCCCTCCACTTT.

This chain uses TRBV3-1 (or the pseudogene TRBV3-2) with TRBJ1-1; D possibly corresponds to TRBD1 (5 bases). The CDR3 is 16 amino acids. Germline V gene sequence: CDR1 LGHDT, CDR2 YNNKEL (reference sequence). The germline V and J ends were trimmed by 2 bases and 4 bases, with 17 bases remaining between them. Written as DNA, the CDR3 is TGTGCCAGCAGCCAATTCGCTCGGGAGGGGTTCACTGAAGCTTTCTTT. This sequence encodes CASSQFAREGFTEAFF.

CDR3: CASSTYGLGNEQFF. DNA for the CDR3: TGTGCCAGCAGCACCTATGGGCTGGGCAATGAGCAGTTCTTC. The V and J genes are TRBV11-2 and TRBJ2-1; D unclear. Germline values: CDR1 SGHAT, CDR2 FQNNGV. V was clipped by 5 bases and J by 6 bases, with 14 bases between them. This CDR3 is 14 amino acids long. Complete variable domain (other parts from reference TRBV11-2 and TRBJ2-1): EAGVAQSPRYKIIEKRQSVAFWCNPISGHATLYWYQQILGQGPKLLIQFQNNGVVDDSQLPKDRFSAERLKGVDSTLKIQPAKLEDSAVYLCASSTYGLGNEQFFGPGTRLTVL.

The table lists this clone with a count of one. The genes are TRBV2 and TRBJ1-1; D might be TRBD1 (6 bases). Germline CDR1 reads SNHLY; CDR2 reads FYNNEI. Trimming took off 5 bases at V and 5 bases at J, with 15 bases between the two ends. This CDR3 has 14 amino acids. The CDR3 DNA sequence: TGTGCCAGCAGTTTCGGGACAAAAAGGACTGAAGCTTTCTTT. This codes for CASSFGTKRTEAFF.

The rearrangement uses TRBV7-8 and TRBJ1-3; 10 bases are shared with TRBD1. Trimming took 6 bases from V and 0 from J; bases not matched to a gene: 8. Germline assignment: CDR1 SGHVS and CDR2 FQNEAQ. The CDR3 extends over 17 amino acids. CDR3 protein: CASSRDRGPSSGNTIYF. CDR3 nucleotide sequence: TGTGCCAGCAGTCGGGACAGGGGTCCGAGCTCTGGAAACACCATATATTTT.

The J gene is TRBJ2-5, the V gene TRBV10-2; the D gene is possibly TRBD1 (5 bases). The germline gives CDR1 WSHSY, CDR2 SAAADI. The CDR3 contains 14 residues. The V end lost 6 bases, the J end lost 5 bases, and 16 bases lay between the germline ends. CDR3 in DNA: TGCGCCAGCAGCCCCAACAGGAGATTGGAGACCCAGTACTTC. Translated: CASSPNRRLETQYF.

V is TRBV5-1 and J is TRBJ1-1, with TRBD1 matching over 7 bases. Germline V gene sequence: CDR1 SGHRS, CDR2 YFSETQ. This CDR3 has 15 residues. J gave up 5 bases and V 6 bases, and 13 bases lay outside the gene matches. CDR3 in DNA: TGCGCCAGCAACTCACCCGAGGGGGCTGGTACTGAAGCTTTCTTT. Its protein product is CASNSPEGAGTEAFF.

The CDR3 DNA reads as TGTGCCAGCAGTTATAGCGGGGGGCCTCTTTACGAGCAGTACTTC. This gives the protein CASSYSGGPLYEQYF. The chain uses TRBV27 and TRBJ2-7; 10 nucleotides align to TRBD2. Germline CDR1 reads MNHEY; CDR2 reads SMNVEV (reference sequence). V was pared by 4 bases and J by 4 bases, with 7 bases of the junction left unmatched. CDR3 size: 15 residues.

The chain couples TRBV5-1 to TRBJ1-2, with D maybe TRBD1 (5 bases). Germline V CDR1 and CDR2: SGHRS, YFSETQ. V lost 0 bases and J 2 bases, leaving 11 bases between the germline ends. The CDR3 totals 15 residues. The CDR3 DNA is TGCGCCAGCAGCTTGGTTCAGGCAGGGAACTATGGCTACACCTTC. It encodes CASSLVQAGNYGYTF.

The genes are TRBV11-3 and TRBJ1-6; D uncertain. The length of the CDR3 is 13 residues. Trimming stripped 3 bases from V and 7 bases from J, with 7 bases between. Germline V gene sequence: CDR1 SGHNT, CDR2 YENEEA. CDR3 nucleotides: TGTGCCAGCAGCTTTCAACGGAATTCACCCCTCCACTTT. Protein product: CASSFQRNSPLHF.

The CDR3 is CASSIASGAYNEQFF. As DNA, the CDR3 is TGTGCCAGTAGTATAGCGTCAGGGGCCTACAATGAGCAGTTCTTC. The chain employs TRBV19 and TRBJ2-1, with a weak D call TRBD1 (6 bases). V was shortened by 1 base and J by 2 bases, with 9 bases between the two germline ends. Germline lookup yields CDR1 LNHDA and CDR2 SQIVND (reference sequence). This CDR3 spans 15 amino acids.

This chain uses TRBV5-1 with TRBJ2-1, with TRBD1 matching 7 bases. Trimming took 3 bases from V and 1 from J; bases not matched to a gene: 4. The CDR3 totals 15 residues. Germline V gene sequence: CDR1 SGHRS, CDR2 YFSETQ. The CDR3 nucleotides are TGCGCCAGCAGCTCGTTGACAGGGTCCTACAATGAGCAGTTCTTC. Protein product: CASSSLTGSYNEQFF.

The V gene is TRBV7-9, the J gene TRBJ2-5; 10 bases line up with TRBD2. The junction had 10 bases not matched to a gene; V was cut back by 8 bases and J by 1 base. CDR1 is SEHNR and CDR2 is FQNEAQ in the germline V gene (reference sequence). CDR3 size: 16 residues. CDR3 sequence: CASEAASGGLQETQYF. CDR3 DNA sequence: TGTGCCAGCGAGGCCGCTAGCGGGGGCCTCCAAGAGACCCAGTACTTC.

V and J are TRBV5-6 and TRBJ1-1; D is perhaps TRBD1 (6 bases). Between the trimmed V and J ends, which lost 4 bases and 0 bases, there was a span of 16 bases. Germline assignment: CDR1 SGHDT and CDR2 YYEEEE. This CDR3 spans 16 amino acids. This CDR3 reads CASSPGGGRMNTEAFF. The CDR3 coding sequence is TGTGCCAGCAGCCCGGGAGGGGGTCGCATGAACACTGAAGCTTTCTTT.

The chain is built from TRBV5-6 and TRBJ2-5, with 10 bases aligning to TRBD2. The V segment lost 4 bases and the J segment 5 bases; nucleotides outside the gene matches: 8. The CDR3 covers 15 residues. The V gene's germline CDR1 is SGHDT and CDR2 YYEEEE. CDR3 loop: CASSLEAGGFETQYF. In nucleotides, the CDR3 is TGTGCCAGCAGCCTGGAAGCGGGGGGGTTTGAGACCCAGTACTTC.

This clone was seen a single time. This rearrangement joins TRBV4-1 to TRBJ1-2; no firm D call. The CDR3 spans 15 residues. The V gene's germline CDR1 is MGHRA and CDR2 YSYEKL. Trimming removed 4 bases at V and 6 bases at J, with 18 bases between. CDR3 in amino acids: CASSPPWTSGDGYTF. The CDR3 bases are TGCGCCAGCAGCCCACCCTGGACCAGCGGGGATGGCTACACCTTC.

This chain links TRBV29-1 with TRBJ2-2; D unresolved. The CDR3 covers 11 residues. V shed 5 bases and J shed 7 bases, with 8 bases lying between them. The germline CDR1 and CDR2 sequences are SQVTM and ANQGSEA. The CDR3 is CSVLRLGELFF. Here the CDR3 DNA reads TGCAGCGTTCTCAGGCTCGGGGAGCTGTTTTTT.

V gene TRBV7-2 combines with J gene TRBJ2-7; 9 bases fit TRBD2. Germline trimming cut 1 base from V and 3 bases from J; bases unmatched to any gene: 10. This CDR3 has 17 residues. From germline, CDR1 is SGHTA and CDR2 FQGNSA. The DNA of the CDR3 is TGTGCCAGCAGCTTAGGCGGGGGGGGACAGAGCAGCTACGAGCAGTACTTC. This codes for CASSLGGGGQSSYEQYF.

The chain employs TRBV4-2 and TRBJ1-1; D remains ambiguous. CDR3 size: 14 residues. The V gene's germline CDR1 is LGHNA and CDR2 YNFKEQ. V dropped 4 bases and J dropped 5 bases, with 14 bases sitting between them. CDR3 nucleotide sequence: TGTGCCAGCAGCCTTAGAAGGGAGAAGACTGAAGCTTTCTTT. Translating gives CASSLRREKTEAFF.

The rearrangement links TRBV25-1 to TRBJ1-4, with 10 nucleotides matching TRBD1. The V gene end was trimmed by 6 bases and the J gene end by 7 bases; junction bases not matched to a gene: 5. The CDR3 is 14 residues long. From germline, CDR1 is MGHDK and CDR2 SYGVNS. The CDR3 bases are TGTGCCAGCAGCTTGACAGGGGGCGTTGAAAAACTGTTTTTT. This encodes CASSLTGGVEKLFF.

V usage is TRBV10-3 and J usage is TRBJ1-1; no clear D gene. The germline CDR1 and CDR2 sequences are ENHRY and SYGVKD. V was shortened by 10 bases and J by 0 bases, with 12 bases between the two germline ends. The CDR3 contains 13 residues. The DNA for the CDR3 is TGTGCCACCAAAACAGAGTTGAACACTGAAGCTTTCTTT. Protein product: CATKTELNTEAFF.

This chain connects TRBV29-1 to TRBJ1-1; 9 positions agree with TRBD1. The germline gives CDR1 SQVTM, CDR2 ANQGSEA. This CDR3 is built from 15 residues. The V segment lost 6 bases and the J segment 3 bases; nucleotides outside the gene matches: 11. DNA of the CDR3: TGCAGCGTCGGGACAGGGCCCGGGGGAGACACTGAAGCTTTCTTT. Protein product: CSVGTGPGGDTEAFF.

The rearrangement joins TRBV18 to TRBJ1-1, with a weak D call TRBD1 (6 bases). Trimming pared 0 bases from V and 7 bases from J, leaving 18 bases between. The CDR3 has 16 residues. Germline CDR1 is KGHSH and CDR2 is LQKENI. DNA for the CDR3: TGTGCCAGCTCACCACCGTCTATGGCAGGGGATGGTGAAGCTTTCTTT. This gives the protein CASSPPSMAGDGEAFF.

V and J are TRBV27 and TRBJ1-5; 8 bases map to TRBD1. Germline trimming cut 3 bases from V and 4 bases from J; bases unmatched to any gene: 8. The CDR3 has 16 amino acids. Germline loops: CDR1 MNHEY, CDR2 SMNVEV (reference sequence). The CDR3 here is CASSFRNRDRNQPQHF. The CDR3 DNA reads as TGTGCCAGCAGTTTTAGGAACCGGGACAGGAATCAGCCCCAGCATTTT.